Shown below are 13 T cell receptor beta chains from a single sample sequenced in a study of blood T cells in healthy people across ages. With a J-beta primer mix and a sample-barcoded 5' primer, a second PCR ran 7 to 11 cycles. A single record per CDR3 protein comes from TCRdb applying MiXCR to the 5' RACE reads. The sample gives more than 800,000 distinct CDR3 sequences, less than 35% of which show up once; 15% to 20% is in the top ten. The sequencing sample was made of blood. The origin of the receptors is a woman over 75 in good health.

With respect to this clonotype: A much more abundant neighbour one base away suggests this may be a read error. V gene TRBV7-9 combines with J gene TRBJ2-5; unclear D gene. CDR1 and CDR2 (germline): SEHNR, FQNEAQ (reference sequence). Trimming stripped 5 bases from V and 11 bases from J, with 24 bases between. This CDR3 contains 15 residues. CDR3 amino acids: CASSLTLDVLNEQYF. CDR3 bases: TGTGCCAGCAGCCTGACCTTGGACGTTTTAAATGAGCAGTACTTC.

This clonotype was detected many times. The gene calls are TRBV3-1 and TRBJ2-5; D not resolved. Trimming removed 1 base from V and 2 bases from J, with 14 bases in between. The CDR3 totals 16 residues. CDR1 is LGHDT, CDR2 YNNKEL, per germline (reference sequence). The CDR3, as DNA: TGTGCCAGCAGCCAAGGTTATATGCAACCTCAAGAGACCCAGTACTTC. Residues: CASSQGYMQPQETQYF.

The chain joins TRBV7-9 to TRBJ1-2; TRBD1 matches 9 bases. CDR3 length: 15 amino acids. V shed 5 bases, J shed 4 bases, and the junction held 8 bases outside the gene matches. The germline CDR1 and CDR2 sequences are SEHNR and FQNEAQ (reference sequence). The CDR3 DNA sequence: TGTGCCAGCAGCCCCACCGGGACAGGGACCTATGGCTACACCTTC. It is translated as CASSPTGTGTYGYTF. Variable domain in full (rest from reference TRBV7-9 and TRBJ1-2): DTGVSQNPRHKITKRGQNVTFRCDPISEHNRLYWYRQTLGQGPEFLTYFQNEAQLEKSRLLSDRFSAERPKGSFSTLEIQRTEQGDSAMYLCASSPTGTGTYGYTFGSGTRLTVV.

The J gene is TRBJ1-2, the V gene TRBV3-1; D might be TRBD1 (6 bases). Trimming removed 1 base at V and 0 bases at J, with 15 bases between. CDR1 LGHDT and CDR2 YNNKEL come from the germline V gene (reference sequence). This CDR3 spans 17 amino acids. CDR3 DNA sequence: TGTGCCAGCAGCCAAGTTTACAGGGCCTCAGCTAACTATGGCTACACCTTC. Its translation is CASSQVYRASANYGYTF.

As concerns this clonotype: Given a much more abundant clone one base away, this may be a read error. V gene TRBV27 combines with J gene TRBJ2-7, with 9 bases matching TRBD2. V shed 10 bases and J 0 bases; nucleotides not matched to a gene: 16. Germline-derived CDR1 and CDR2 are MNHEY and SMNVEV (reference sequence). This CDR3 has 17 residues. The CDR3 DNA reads TGTGCCAACAGATGGTGCTCTAGCGGGGTTAGCTCCTACGAGCAGTACTTC. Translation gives CANRWCSSGVSSYEQYF.

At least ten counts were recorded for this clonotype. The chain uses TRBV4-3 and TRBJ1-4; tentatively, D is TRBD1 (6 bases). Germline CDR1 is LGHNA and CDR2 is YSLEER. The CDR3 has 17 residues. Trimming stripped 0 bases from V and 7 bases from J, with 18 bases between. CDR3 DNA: TGCGCCAGCAGCCAAGAGTGGCAGGGGTTGACCTCTGAAAAACTGTTTTTT. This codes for CASSQEWQGLTSEKLFF.

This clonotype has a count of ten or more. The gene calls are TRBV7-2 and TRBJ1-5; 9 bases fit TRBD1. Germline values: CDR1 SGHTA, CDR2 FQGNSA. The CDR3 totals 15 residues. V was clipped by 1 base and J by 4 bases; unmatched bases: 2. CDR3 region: CASSLGTGVNQPQHF. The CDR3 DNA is TGTGCCAGCAGCTTAGGGACAGGGGTAAATCAGCCCCAGCATTTT.

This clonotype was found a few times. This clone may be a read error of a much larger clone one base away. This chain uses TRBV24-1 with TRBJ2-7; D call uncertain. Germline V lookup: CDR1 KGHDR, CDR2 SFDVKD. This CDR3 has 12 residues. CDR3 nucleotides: TGTGCCGCCAGTGATAACTCCTACGAGCAGTACTTC. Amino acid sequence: CAASDNSYEQYF.

CDR3 amino acids: CSPSNRQGPSYEQYF. CDR3 bases: TGCAGTCCCTCAAACCGACAGGGCCCTTCCTACGAGCAGTACTTC. The chain recombines TRBV20-1 with TRBJ2-7; 7 nucleotides line up with TRBD1. Trimming removed 8 bases from V and 1 base from J; junction bases left unmatched: 14. The CDR3 totals 15 residues. CDR1 and CDR2 from the germline V gene are DFQATT and SNEGSKA (reference sequence).

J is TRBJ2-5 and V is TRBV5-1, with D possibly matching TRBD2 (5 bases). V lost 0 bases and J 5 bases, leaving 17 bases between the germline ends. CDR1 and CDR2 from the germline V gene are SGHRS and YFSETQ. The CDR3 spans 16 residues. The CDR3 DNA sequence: TGCGCCAGCAGCTTGGAGAGAGGGATGACTGAGGAGACCCAGTACTTC. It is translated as CASSLERGMTEETQYF. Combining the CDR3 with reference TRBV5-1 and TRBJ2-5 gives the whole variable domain KAGVTQTPRYLIKTRGQQVTLSCSPISGHRSVSWYQQTPGQGLQFLFEYFSETQRNKGNFPGRFSGRQFSNSRSEMNVSTLELGDSALYLCASSLERGMTEETQYFGPGTRLLVL.

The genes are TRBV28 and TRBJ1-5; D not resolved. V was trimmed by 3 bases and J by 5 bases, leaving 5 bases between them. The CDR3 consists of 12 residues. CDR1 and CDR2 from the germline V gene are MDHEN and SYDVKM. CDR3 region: CASSLEDQPQHF. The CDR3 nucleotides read TGTGCCAGCAGTTTGGAGGATCAGCCCCAGCATTTT. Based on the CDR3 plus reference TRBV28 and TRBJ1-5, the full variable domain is DVKVTQSSRYLVKRTGEKVFLECVQDMDHENMFWYRQDPGLGLRLIYFSYDVKMKEKGDIPEGYSVSREKKERFSLILESASTNQTSMYLCASSLEDQPQHFGDGTRLSIL.

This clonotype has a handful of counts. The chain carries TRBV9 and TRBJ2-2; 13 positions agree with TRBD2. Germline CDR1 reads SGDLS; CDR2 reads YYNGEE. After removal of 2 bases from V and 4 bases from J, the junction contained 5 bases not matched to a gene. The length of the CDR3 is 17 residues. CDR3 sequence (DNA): TGTGCCAGCAGCGTCAGCGGACTAGCGGGGGTCACCGGGGAGCTGTTTTTT. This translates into CASSVSGLAGVTGELFF.

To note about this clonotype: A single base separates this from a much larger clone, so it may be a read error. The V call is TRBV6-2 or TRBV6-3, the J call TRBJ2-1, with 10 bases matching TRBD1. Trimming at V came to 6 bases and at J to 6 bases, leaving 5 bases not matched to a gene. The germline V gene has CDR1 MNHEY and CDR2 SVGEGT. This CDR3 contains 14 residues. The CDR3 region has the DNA TGTGCCAGCAGGGGGACAGGGGATTCCAATGAGCAGTTCTTC. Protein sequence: CASRGTGDSNEQFF.